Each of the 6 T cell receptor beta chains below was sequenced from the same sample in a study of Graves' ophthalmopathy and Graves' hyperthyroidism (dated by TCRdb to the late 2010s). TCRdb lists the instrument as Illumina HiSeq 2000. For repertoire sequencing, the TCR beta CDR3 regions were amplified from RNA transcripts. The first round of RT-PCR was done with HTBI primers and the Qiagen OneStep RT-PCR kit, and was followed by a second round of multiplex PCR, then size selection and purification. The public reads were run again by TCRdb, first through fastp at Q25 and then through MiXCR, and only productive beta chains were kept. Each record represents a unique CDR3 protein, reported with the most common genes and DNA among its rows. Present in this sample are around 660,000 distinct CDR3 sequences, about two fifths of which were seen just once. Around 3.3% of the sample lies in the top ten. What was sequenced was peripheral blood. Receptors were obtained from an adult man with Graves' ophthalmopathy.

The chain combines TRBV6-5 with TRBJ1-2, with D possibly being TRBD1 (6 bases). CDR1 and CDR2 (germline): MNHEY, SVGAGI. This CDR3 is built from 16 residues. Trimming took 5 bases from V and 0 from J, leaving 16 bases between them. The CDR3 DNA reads TGTGCCAGCAGTACCAGGCACAGGGTCGCTAACTATGGCTACACCTTC. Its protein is CASSTRHRVANYGYTF.

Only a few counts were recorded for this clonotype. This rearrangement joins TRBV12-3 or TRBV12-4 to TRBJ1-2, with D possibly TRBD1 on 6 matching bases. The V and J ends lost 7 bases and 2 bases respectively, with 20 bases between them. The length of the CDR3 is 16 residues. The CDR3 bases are TGTGCCAGCACCCCCGTCGGGGGCCTAGGAAACTATGGCTACACCTTC. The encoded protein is CASTPVGGLGNYGYTF.

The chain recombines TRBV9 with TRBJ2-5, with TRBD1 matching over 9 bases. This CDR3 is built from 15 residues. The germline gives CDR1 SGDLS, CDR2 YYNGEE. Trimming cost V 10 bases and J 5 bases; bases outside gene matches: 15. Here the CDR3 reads CAWRSPGQGSETQYF. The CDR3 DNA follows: TGTGCCTGGAGGAGCCCGGGACAGGGTAGTGAGACCCAGTACTTC.

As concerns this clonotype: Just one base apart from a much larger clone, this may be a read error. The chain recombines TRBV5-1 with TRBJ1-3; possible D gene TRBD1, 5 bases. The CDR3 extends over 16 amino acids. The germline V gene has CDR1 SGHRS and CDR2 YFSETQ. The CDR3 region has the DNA TGCACCAGCAGCGCCCTCGGGGCGGACTCTGGAAACACCATATATTTT. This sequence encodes CTSSALGADSGNTIYF.

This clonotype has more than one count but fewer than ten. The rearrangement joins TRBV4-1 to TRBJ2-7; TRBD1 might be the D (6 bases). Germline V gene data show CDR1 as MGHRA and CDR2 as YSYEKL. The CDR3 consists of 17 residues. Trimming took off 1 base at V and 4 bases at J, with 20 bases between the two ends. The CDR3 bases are TGCGCCAGCAGCCAAGTACCTTTCGACACAGGGAAGTACGAGCAGTACTTC. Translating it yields CASSQVPFDTGKYEQYF.

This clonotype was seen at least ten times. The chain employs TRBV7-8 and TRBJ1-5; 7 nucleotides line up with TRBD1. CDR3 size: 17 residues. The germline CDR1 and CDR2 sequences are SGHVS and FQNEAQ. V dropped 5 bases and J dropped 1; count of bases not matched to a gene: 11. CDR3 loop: CASSPRDSRLSNQPQHF. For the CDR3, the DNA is TGTGCCAGCAGCCCAAGGGACAGTAGGTTGAGCAATCAGCCCCAGCATTTT. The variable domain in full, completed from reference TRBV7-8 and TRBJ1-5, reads GAGVSQSPRYKVAKRGQDVALRCDPISGHVSLFWYQQALGQGPEFLTYFQNEAQLDKSGLPSDRFFAERPEGSVSTLKIQRTQQEDSAVYLCASSPRDSRLSNQPQHFGDGTRLSIL.